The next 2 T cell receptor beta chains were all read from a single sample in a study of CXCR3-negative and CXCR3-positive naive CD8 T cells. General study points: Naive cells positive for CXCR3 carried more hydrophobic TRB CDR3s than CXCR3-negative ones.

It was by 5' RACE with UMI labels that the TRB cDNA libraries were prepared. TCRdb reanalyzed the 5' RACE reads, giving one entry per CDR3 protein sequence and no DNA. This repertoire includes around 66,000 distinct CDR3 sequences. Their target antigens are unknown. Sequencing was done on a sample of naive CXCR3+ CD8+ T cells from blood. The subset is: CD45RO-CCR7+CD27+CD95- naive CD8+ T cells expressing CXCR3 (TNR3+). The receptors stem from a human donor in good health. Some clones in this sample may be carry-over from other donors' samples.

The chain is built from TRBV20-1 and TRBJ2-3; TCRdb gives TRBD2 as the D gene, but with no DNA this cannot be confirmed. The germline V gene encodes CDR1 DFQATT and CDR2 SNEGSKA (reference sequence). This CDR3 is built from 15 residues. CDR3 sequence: CSALPAAGGTDTQYF.

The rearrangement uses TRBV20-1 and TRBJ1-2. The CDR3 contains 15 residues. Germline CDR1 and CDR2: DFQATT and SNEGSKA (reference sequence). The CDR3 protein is CSARDPFAGYYGYTF.